The 7 T cell receptor beta chains listed next were all sequenced from one sample in a study of T cells after yellow fever vaccination. TCRdb called the 5' RACE reads again in MiXCR, with one record for every CDR3 protein. Of about 320,000 distinct CDR3 sequences listed, about 10% are singletons. The material was CD4+ T cells sorted from PBMCs, obtained 45 days after the yellow fever booster vaccination. Every receptor here comes from a man aged 18 to 29 who received the YFV17D yellow fever vaccine.

This clonotype was picked up many times. The chain carries TRBV20-1 and TRBJ1-6; tentative D call: TRBD1 (5 bases). Germline CDR1 DFQATT, CDR2 SNEGSKA (reference sequence). Trimming left V 0 bases short and J 2 bases short, with 14 bases between. The CDR3 is made up of 17 amino acids. The CDR3 loop reads CSARDPRHRTYNSPLHF. CDR3 DNA: TGCAGTGCTAGAGATCCAAGACACAGGACCTATAATTCACCCCTCCACTTT.

The chain recombines TRBV7-2 with TRBJ2-1; D remains unclear. Germline V gene lookup returns CDR1 SGHTA and CDR2 FQGNSA. V lost 5 bases and J lost 7, with 9 bases in between. This CDR3 has 12 amino acids. CDR3 DNA: TGTGCCAGCAGCCTCTCGGTGAATGAGCAGTTCTTC. The encoded protein is CASSLSVNEQFF.

In this sample, this clonotype turned up a few times. The rearrangement links TRBV6-2 or TRBV6-3 to TRBJ1-2, with TRBD1 matching 8 bases. Looked up from germline, CDR1 is MNHEY and CDR2 is SVGEGT. CDR3 length: 12 residues. J was trimmed by 6 bases and V by 6 bases; bases with no gene match: 3. The chain's CDR3 is CASSRTGNGYTF. The CDR3 DNA sequence: TGTGCCAGCAGCCGGACAGGGAATGGCTACACCTTC.

The table lists this clonotype with many counts. The gene calls are TRBV6-1 and TRBJ2-3; the D is unclear. V lost 3 bases, J lost 6 bases, and 19 bases lay in between. CDR1 MNHNS and CDR2 SASEGT come from the germline V gene. The CDR3 covers 16 residues. CDR3 region: CASSERFGPVMDTQYF. The CDR3 DNA sequence: TGTGCCAGCAGTGAGCGATTCGGACCCGTAATGGATACGCAGTATTTT.

The rearrangement uses TRBV7-8 and TRBJ1-6; D not resolved. The CDR3 contains 14 residues. Germline V gene lookup returns CDR1 SGHVS and CDR2 FQNEAQ. The ends were cut back, 5 bases at V and 5 bases at J, with 10 bases in the middle. The CDR3 sequence is CASSHYDNNSPLHF. CDR3 nucleotide sequence: TGTGCCAGCAGCCATTATGATAATAATTCACCCCTCCACTTT.

The J gene is TRBJ2-3, the V gene TRBV6-2 or TRBV6-3, with 7 bases that match TRBD1. The CDR3 contains 15 residues. Per germline, CDR1 MNHEY and CDR2 SVGEGT. Germline trimming cut 0 bases from V and 4 bases from J; bases unmatched to any gene: 4. The CDR3, as DNA: TGTGCCAGCAGTTACTCGAAGGGGGCGGCAGATACGCAGTATTTT. Translation: CASSYSKGAADTQYF.

This clonotype was detected a few times. J is TRBJ2-1 and V is TRBV5-4; 9 bases are a match to TRBD1. Germline CDR1 and CDR2: SGHNT and YYREEE (reference sequence). The CDR3 has 17 residues. V trimming: 4 bases; J trimming: 4 bases; junction bases outside the gene matches: 12. CDR3 loop: CASSGSGTGLIYNEQFF. The DNA of the CDR3 is TGTGCCAGCAGCGGATCCGGGACAGGGCTTATATACAATGAGCAGTTCTTC.